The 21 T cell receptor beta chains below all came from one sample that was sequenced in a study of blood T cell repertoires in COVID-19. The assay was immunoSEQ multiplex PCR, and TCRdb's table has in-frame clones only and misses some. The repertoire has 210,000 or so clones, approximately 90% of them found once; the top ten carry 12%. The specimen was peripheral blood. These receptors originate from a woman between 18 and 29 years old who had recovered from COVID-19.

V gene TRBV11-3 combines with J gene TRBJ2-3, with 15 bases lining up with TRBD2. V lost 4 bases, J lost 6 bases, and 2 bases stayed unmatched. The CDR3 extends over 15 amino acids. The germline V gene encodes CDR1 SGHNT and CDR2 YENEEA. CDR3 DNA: TGTGCCAGCAGCTCTGGACTAGCGGGAGGGGATACGCAGTATTTT. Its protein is CASSSGLAGGDTQYF.

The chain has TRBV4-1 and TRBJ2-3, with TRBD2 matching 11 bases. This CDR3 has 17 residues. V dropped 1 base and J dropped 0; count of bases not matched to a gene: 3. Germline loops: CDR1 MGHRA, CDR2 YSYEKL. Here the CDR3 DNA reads TGCGCCAGCAGCCAAGTTGCTAGCGGGAGGAGCACAGATACGCAGTATTTT. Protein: CASSQVASGRSTDTQYF.

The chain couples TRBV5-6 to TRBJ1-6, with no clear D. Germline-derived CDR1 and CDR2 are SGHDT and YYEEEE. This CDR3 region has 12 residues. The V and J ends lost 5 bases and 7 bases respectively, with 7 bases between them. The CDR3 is CASSWQNSPLHF. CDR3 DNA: TGTGCCAGCAGTTGGCAAAATTCACCCCTCCACTTT.

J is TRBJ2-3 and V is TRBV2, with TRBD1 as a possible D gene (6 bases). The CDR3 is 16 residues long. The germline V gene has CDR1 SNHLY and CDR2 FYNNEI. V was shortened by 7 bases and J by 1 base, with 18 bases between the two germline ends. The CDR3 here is CASIHSPGVGTDTQYF. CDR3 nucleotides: TGTGCCAGCATTCACAGCCCAGGGGTCGGCACAGATACGCAGTATTTT.

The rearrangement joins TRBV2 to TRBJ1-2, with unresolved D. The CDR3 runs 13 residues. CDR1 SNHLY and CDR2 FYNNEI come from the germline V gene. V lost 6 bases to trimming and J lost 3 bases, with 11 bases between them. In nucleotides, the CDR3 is TGTGCCAGCAGCCCAACACTAGACTATGGCTACACCTTC. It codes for CASSPTLDYGYTF.

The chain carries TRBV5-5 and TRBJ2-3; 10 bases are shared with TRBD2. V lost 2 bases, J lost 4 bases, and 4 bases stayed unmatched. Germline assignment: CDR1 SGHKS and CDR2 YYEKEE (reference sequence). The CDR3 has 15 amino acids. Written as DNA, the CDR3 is TGTGCCAGCAGCTTTACTAGCGGGAAGGCAGATACGCAGTATTTT. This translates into CASSFTSGKADTQYF. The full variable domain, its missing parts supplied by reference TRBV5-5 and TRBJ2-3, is DAGVTQSPTHLIKTRGQQVTLRCSPISGHKSVSWYQQVLGQGPQFIFQYYEKEERGRGNFPDRFSARQFPNYSSELNVNALLLGDSALYLCASSFTSGKADTQYFGPGTRLTVL.

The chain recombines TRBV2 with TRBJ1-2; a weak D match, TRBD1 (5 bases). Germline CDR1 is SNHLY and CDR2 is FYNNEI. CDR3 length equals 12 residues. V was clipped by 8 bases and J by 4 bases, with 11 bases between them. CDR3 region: CASLGVRYGYTF. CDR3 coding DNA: TGTGCCAGCTTAGGGGTTCGCTATGGCTACACCTTC.

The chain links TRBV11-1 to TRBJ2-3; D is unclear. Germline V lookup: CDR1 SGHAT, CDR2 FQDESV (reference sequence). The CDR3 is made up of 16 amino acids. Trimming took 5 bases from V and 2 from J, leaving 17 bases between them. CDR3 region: CASSPPGLLITDTQYF. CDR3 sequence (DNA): TGTGCCAGCAGCCCGCCCGGTCTCCTCATCACAGATACGCAGTATTTT.

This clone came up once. The CDR3: CASSDRGKETQYF. CDR3 in DNA: TGTGCCAGCAGCGACAGGGGGAAAGAGACCCAGTACTTC. The chain has TRBV14 and TRBJ2-5; TRBD1 aligns across 9 bases. The length of the CDR3 is 13 residues. J lost 3 bases, V lost 5 bases, and 1 base had no gene match. Per germline, CDR1 SGHDN and CDR2 FVKESK.

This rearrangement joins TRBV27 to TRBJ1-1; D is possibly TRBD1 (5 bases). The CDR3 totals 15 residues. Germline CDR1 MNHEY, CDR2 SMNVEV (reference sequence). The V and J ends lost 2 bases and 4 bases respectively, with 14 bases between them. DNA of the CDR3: TGTGCCAGCAGTTTACTCTATGGCAGGGTCACTGAAGCTTTCTTT. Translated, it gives CASSLLYGRVTEAFF.

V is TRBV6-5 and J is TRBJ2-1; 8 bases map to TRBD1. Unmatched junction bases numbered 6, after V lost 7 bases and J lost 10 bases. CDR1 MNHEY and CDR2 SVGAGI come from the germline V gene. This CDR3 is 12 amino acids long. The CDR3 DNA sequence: TGTGCCAGCAACATACAGGGGGGAGAGCAGTTCTTC. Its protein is CASNIQGGEQFF.

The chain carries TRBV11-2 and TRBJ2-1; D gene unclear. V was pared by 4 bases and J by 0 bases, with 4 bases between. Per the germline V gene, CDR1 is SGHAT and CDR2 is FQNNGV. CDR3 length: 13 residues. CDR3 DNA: TGTGCCAGCAGCTCGGGCTCCTACAATGAGCAGTTCTTC. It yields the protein CASSSGSYNEQFF.

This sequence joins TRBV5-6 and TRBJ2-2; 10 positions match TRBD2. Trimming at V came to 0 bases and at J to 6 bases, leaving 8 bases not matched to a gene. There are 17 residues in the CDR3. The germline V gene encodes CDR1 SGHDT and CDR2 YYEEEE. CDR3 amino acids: CASSLGLLAGDPGELFF. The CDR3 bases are TGTGCCAGCAGCTTGGGTTTGCTAGCGGGAGATCCCGGGGAGCTGTTTTTT.

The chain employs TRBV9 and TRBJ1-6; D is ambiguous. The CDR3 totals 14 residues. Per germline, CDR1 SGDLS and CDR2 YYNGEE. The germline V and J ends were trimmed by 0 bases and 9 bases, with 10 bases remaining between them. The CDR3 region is CASSVGPESSPLHF. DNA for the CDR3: TGTGCCAGCAGCGTAGGTCCGGAGAGTTCACCCCTCCACTTT.

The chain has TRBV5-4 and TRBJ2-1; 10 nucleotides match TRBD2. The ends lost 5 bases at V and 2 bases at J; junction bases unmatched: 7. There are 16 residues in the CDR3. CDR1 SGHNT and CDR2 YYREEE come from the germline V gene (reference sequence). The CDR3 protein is CASSRAGGSTYNEQFF. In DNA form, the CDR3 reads TGTGCCAGCAGTCGAGCGGGAGGGAGTACCTACAATGAGCAGTTCTTC.

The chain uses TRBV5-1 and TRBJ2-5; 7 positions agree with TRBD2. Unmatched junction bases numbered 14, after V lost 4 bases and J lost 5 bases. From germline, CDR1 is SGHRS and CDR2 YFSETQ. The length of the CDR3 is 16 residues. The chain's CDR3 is CASSPGVGGSAETQYF. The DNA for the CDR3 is TGCGCCAGCAGCCCAGGTGTTGGCGGGAGTGCCGAGACCCAGTACTTC.

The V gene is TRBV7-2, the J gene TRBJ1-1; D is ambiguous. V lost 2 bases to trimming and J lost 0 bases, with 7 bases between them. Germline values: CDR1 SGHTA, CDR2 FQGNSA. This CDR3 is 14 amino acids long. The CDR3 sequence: CASSLNYMNTEAFF. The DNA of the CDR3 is TGTGCCAGCAGCTTAAATTACATGAACACTGAAGCTTTCTTT.

For the CDR3, the DNA is TGTGCCAGCAGTTTATTAGGGGACTCCTACAATGAGCAGTTCTTC. This codes for CASSLLGDSYNEQFF. The gene calls are TRBV27 and TRBJ2-1, with D perhaps matching TRBD1 (5 bases). Germline assignment: CDR1 MNHEY and CDR2 SMNVEV (reference sequence). The V and J ends lost 1 base and 0 bases respectively, with 7 bases between them. The CDR3 spans 15 residues.

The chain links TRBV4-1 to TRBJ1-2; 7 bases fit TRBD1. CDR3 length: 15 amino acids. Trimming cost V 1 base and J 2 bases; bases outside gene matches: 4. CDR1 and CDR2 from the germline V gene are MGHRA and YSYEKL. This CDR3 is CASSQGPGQNYGYTF. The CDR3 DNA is TGCGCCAGCAGCCAAGGCCCGGGACAGAACTATGGCTACACCTTC.

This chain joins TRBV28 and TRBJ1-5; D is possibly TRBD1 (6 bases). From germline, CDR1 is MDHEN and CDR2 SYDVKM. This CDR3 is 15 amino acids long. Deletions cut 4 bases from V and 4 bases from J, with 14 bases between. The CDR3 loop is CASSYTGKGNQPQHF. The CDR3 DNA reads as TGTGCCAGCAGTTACACAGGGAAGGGGAATCAGCCCCAGCATTTT. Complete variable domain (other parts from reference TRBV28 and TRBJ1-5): DVKVTQSSRYLVKRTGEKVFLECVQDMDHENMFWYRQDPGLGLRLIYFSYDVKMKEKGDIPEGYSVSREKKERFSLILESASTNQTSMYLCASSYTGKGNQPQHFGDGTRLSIL.

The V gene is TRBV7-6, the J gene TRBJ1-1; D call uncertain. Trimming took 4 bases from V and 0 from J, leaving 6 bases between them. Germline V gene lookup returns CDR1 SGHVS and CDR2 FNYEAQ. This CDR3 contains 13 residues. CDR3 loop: CASSSLVNTEAFF. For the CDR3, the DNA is TGTGCCAGCAGCTCTCTAGTGAACACTGAAGCTTTCTTT.